These 32 T cell receptor beta chains were all obtained from the same sample, sequenced in a study of radiation and T cells in renal cell carcinoma (dated by TCRdb to 2020 to 2022). The library relied on the immunoSEQ multiplex PCR assay. TCRdb re-hosts the immuneACCESS table, in-frame sequences only. Its copies lack some clones; in the studies checked, an unresolved V gene accounts for under half of them, and the cause for the rest is not known. This sample lists some 110,000 clones; about four fifths were detected once. Less than 3.5% of the sample comes from the top ten. According to the study, the label for this sample's time point signals: baseline pretreatment blood. The treatment or condition label of this sample denotes: 15 Gy SBRT to primary tumor, nephrectomy 4 weeks later. Sequencing used blood, obtained from a patient whose treatment included radiotherapy and nephrectomy. These receptors were collected from an older woman with renal cell carcinoma.

The J gene is TRBJ2-7, the V gene TRBV19, with 9 bases matching TRBD1. CDR3 length: 12 amino acids. Germline CDR1 and CDR2: LNHDA and SQIVND (reference sequence). V lost 8 bases, J lost 3 bases, and 2 bases stayed unmatched. CDR3 protein: CASQTGGYEQYF. The CDR3 coding sequence is TGTGCCAGTCAGACAGGGGGCTACGAGCAGTACTTC.

V gene TRBV7-2 combines with J gene TRBJ2-3; 7 bases fit TRBD2. Germline trimming cut 4 bases from V and 2 bases from J; bases unmatched to any gene: 6. CDR3 length equals 15 residues. The germline V gene has CDR1 SGHTA and CDR2 FQGNSA. CDR3 nucleotides: TGTGCCAGCAGCTCTACAGCGGGATCCACAGATACGCAGTATTTT. Translation: CASSSTAGSTDTQYF. Full variable domain (outside the CDR3, taken from reference TRBV7-2 and TRBJ2-3): GAGVSQSPSNKVTEKGKDVELRCDPISGHTALYWYRQSLGQGLEFLIYFQGNSAPDKSGLPSDRFSAERTGGSVSTLTIQRTQQEDSAVYLCASSSTAGSTDTQYFGPGTRLTVL.

This sequence joins TRBV6-4 and TRBJ2-2; D gene uncertain. Germline V lookup: CDR1 MRHNA, CDR2 SNTAGT. The CDR3 is made up of 11 amino acids. V lost 7 bases and J lost 7, with 7 bases in between. CDR3 in amino acids: CASIRIGELFF. Here the CDR3 DNA reads TGTGCCAGCATAAGAATCGGGGAGCTGTTTTTT.

In this sample, this clone turned up many times. CDR3: CASSLEGVPHNEQFF. In DNA form, the CDR3 reads TGCGCCAGCAGCTTGGAGGGGGTACCCCACAATGAGCAGTTCTTC. The chain uses TRBV5-1 and TRBJ2-1; D might be TRBD1 (6 bases). The germline V and J ends were trimmed by 0 bases and 5 bases, with 12 bases remaining between them. The CDR3 extends over 15 amino acids. Per the germline V gene, CDR1 is SGHRS and CDR2 is YFSETQ.

The V gene is TRBV6-5, the J gene TRBJ1-5; possibly TRBD1 for D (6 bases). There are 15 residues in the CDR3. The V and J ends lost 6 bases and 1 base respectively, with 13 bases between them. CDR1 is MNHEY, CDR2 SVGAGI, per germline. The CDR3, as DNA: TGTGCCAGCAGGTTCAGGGGAGAGAGCAATCAGCCCCAGCATTTT. Encoded protein: CASRFRGESNQPQHF.

The rearrangement links TRBV6-1 to TRBJ2-7, with D perhaps matching TRBD1 (7 bases). Trimming left V 7 bases short and J 4 bases short, with 17 bases between. The CDR3 is made up of 14 amino acids. Germline V gene lookup returns CDR1 MNHNS and CDR2 SASEGT. CDR3: CASTSGQGGYEQYF. DNA of the CDR3: TGTGCCAGCACGAGCGGGCAGGGGGGTTACGAGCAGTACTTC.

The rearrangement uses TRBV14 and TRBJ1-2; D gene uncertain. The CDR3 is 17 residues long. V lost 3 bases and J 5 bases, leaving 22 bases between the germline ends. CDR1 and CDR2 from the germline V gene are SGHDN and FVKESK. The CDR3 here is CASSQRKANFLRYGYTF. As DNA, the CDR3 is TGTGCCAGCAGCCAGCGAAAGGCAAATTTTCTACGGTATGGCTACACCTTC.

This clone was counted many times. V and J are TRBV6-5 and TRBJ2-5, with 7 nucleotides matching TRBD1. V lost 9 bases, J lost 1 base, and 8 bases stayed unmatched. In germline, CDR1 is MNHEY, CDR2 SVGAGI. CDR3 length: 14 amino acids. The CDR3, as DNA: TGTGCCAGTGGGCCGGGACAGTCCCAAGAGACCCAGTACTTC. Protein: CASGPGQSQETQYF.

The J gene is TRBJ2-1, the V gene TRBV15; 10 positions agree with TRBD1. Germline V gives CDR1 LNHNV, CDR2 YYDKDF (reference sequence). The CDR3 consists of 16 residues. V trimming: 3 bases; J trimming: 0 bases; junction bases outside the gene matches: 2. The CDR3 loop reads CATSRTGGLSYNEQFF. The DNA of the CDR3 is TGTGCCACCAGCAGGACAGGGGGCCTCTCCTACAATGAGCAGTTCTTC.

The chain links TRBV4-1 to TRBJ1-4; D is unresolved. V was cut by 2 bases and J by 12 bases, with 10 bases left in between. CDR3 length equals 12 residues. Looked up from germline, CDR1 is MGHRA and CDR2 is YSYEKL. The CDR3 DNA sequence: TGCGCCAGCAGCCAAACTGGACTCGAACTGTTTTTT. Translated: CASSQTGLELFF.

The V and J genes are TRBV5-5 and TRBJ1-1; perhaps TRBD1 as D (6 bases). With 4 bases removed from V and 3 bases from J, the gap between germline ends came to 13 bases. The germline CDR1 and CDR2 sequences are SGHKS and YYEKEE (reference sequence). This CDR3 comprises 14 residues. CDR3 residues: CASSPRGGDTEAFF. CDR3 sequence (DNA): TGTGCCAGCAGCCCCAGGGGCGGTGACACTGAAGCTTTCTTT. Supplemented by reference TRBV5-5 and TRBJ1-1, the full variable domain reads DAGVTQSPTHLIKTRGQQVTLRCSPISGHKSVSWYQQVLGQGPQFIFQYYEKEERGRGNFPDRFSARQFPNYSSELNVNALLLGDSALYLCASSPRGGDTEAFFGQGTRLTVV.

The rearrangement links TRBV2 to TRBJ1-2; D is undetermined. The CDR3 spans 14 residues. Germline CDR1 reads SNHLY; CDR2 reads FYNNEI. V dropped 4 bases and J dropped 7 bases, with 16 bases sitting between them. The chain's CDR3 is CASSAGGLTFGYTF. The CDR3 DNA sequence: TGTGCCAGCAGTGCTGGAGGATTAACGTTTGGCTACACCTTC. The full variable domain, completed using reference TRBV2 and TRBJ1-2, is EPEVTQTPSHQVTQMGQEVILRCVPISNHLYFYWYRQILGQKVEFLVSFYNNEISEKSEIFDDQFSVERPDGSNFTLKIRSTKLEDSAMYFCASSAGGLTFGYTFGSGTRLTVV.

The chain couples TRBV6-1 to TRBJ2-7, with D unresolved. V lost 3 bases and J 0 bases, leaving 6 bases between the germline ends. The CDR3 sequence is 13 residues long. CDR1 and CDR2 (germline): MNHNS, SASEGT. The CDR3 region is CASSEGLSYEQYF. CDR3 nucleotides: TGTGCCAGCAGTGAGGGTCTCTCCTACGAGCAGTACTTC.

V usage is TRBV19 and J usage is TRBJ1-5; D not certain. CDR1 LNHDA and CDR2 SQIVND come from the germline V gene (reference sequence). Between the trimmed V and J ends, which lost 5 bases and 5 bases, there was a span of 13 bases. CDR3 length: 14 residues. CDR3 residues: CASSAYRLDQPQHF. As DNA, the CDR3 is TGTGCCAGTAGTGCTTACAGACTGGATCAGCCCCAGCATTTT.

The V and J genes are TRBV27 and TRBJ2-2; D may be TRBD1 or TRBD2 (5 bases each). Between the trimmed V and J ends, which lost 4 bases and 1 base, there was a span of 7 bases. CDR1 is MNHEY and CDR2 is SMNVEV in the germline V gene (reference sequence). The CDR3 has 14 residues. The CDR3 coding sequence is TGTGCCAGCAGTTCGGGACGGAACACCGGGGAGCTGTTTTTT. The encoded protein is CASSSGRNTGELFF.

The V call is TRBV5-1, the J call TRBJ1-1, with 7 bases fitting TRBD1. The CDR3 loop spans 15 amino acids. Looked up from germline, CDR1 is SGHRS and CDR2 is YFSETQ. V lost 2 bases to trimming and J lost 2 bases; unmatched junction nucleotides: 6. DNA of the CDR3: TGCGCCAGCAGCTTCAATACAGGGGTTAACACTGAAGCTTTCTTT. Its translation is CASSFNTGVNTEAFF.

The chain carries TRBV5-1 and TRBJ2-2; no reliable D call. The CDR3 is 15 amino acids. Trimming shortened V by 3 bases and J by 8 bases, and 17 bases separated the two germline ends. From germline, CDR1 is SGHRS and CDR2 YFSETQ. CDR3: CASSWAALRTGELFF. The DNA for the CDR3 is TGCGCCAGCAGCTGGGCCGCTTTGCGTACGGGGGAGCTGTTTTTT. The full variable domain, completed using reference TRBV5-1 and TRBJ2-2, is KAGVTQTPRYLIKTRGQQVTLSCSPISGHRSVSWYQQTPGQGLQFLFEYFSETQRNKGNFPGRFSGRQFSNSRSEMNVSTLELGDSALYLCASSWAALRTGELFFGEGSRLTVL.

This chain joins TRBV6-5 and TRBJ1-2; 9 bases are shared with TRBD1. The V segment lost 4 bases and the J segment 8 bases; nucleotides outside the gene matches: 8. CDR3 size: 14 residues. Germline-derived CDR1 and CDR2 are MNHEY and SVGAGI. CDR3 residues: CASSSPGTGFGYTF. In DNA form, the CDR3 reads TGTGCCAGCAGTTCCCCCGGGACAGGGTTCGGCTACACCTTC.

The chain couples TRBV11-3 to TRBJ1-5, with D possibly TRBD1 on 5 matching bases. Germline V gene sequence: CDR1 SGHNT, CDR2 YENEEA. The CDR3 consists of 15 residues. V was clipped by 4 bases and J by 6 bases, with 16 bases between them. CDR3 sequence reads: CASSSPGERGQPQHF. CDR3 bases: TGTGCCAGCAGCTCCCCGGGGGAGAGGGGTCAGCCCCAGCATTTT.

The chain employs TRBV9 and TRBJ2-5; D is uncertain. V was pared by 0 bases and J by 4 bases, with 10 bases between. Germline loops: CDR1 SGDLS, CDR2 YYNGEE. There are 14 residues in the CDR3. CDR3 region: CASSVGGIAETQYF. The DNA for the CDR3 is TGTGCCAGCAGCGTAGGTGGGATAGCAGAGACCCAGTACTTC.

V is TRBV5-1 and J is TRBJ2-7; the D is unclear. CDR3 length equals 12 residues. Trimming shortened V by 7 bases and J by 0 bases, and 8 bases separated the two germline ends. Looked up from germline, CDR1 is SGHRS and CDR2 is YFSETQ. Written as DNA, the CDR3 is TGCGCCAGCGCATACACCTCCTACGAGCAGTACTTC. Translating gives CASAYTSYEQYF.

The chain joins TRBV28 to TRBJ2-1; 9 bases align to TRBD2. The trim removed 11 bases at V and 1 base at J, leaving 6 bases unmatched. Germline V lookup: CDR1 MDHEN, CDR2 SYDVKM. CDR3 length equals 14 residues. The DNA for the CDR3 is TGTGCCTCTAGAACTAGCGGGTCCTACAATGAGCAGTTCTTC. Protein: CASRTSGSYNEQFF.

With regard to this clone: No conserved phenylalanine or tryptophan is present at the end of the CDR3, so a read error is the likely explanation. This sequence joins TRBV6-6 and TRBJ1-1; 9 positions agree with TRBD1. Germline CDR1 and CDR2: MNHNY and SVGAGI (reference sequence). The CDR3 is 16 residues long. Losses at the gene ends were 0 bases for V and 3 bases for J; bases not matched to a gene: 5. CDR3 residues: CASSYSVWTGDTEAFS. In DNA, the CDR3 is TGTGCCAGCAGTTACTCAGTCTGGACAGGGGACACTGAAGCTTTCTCT.

The chain links TRBV28 to TRBJ1-3; D possibly corresponds to TRBD1 (5 bases). This CDR3 region has 16 residues. From germline, CDR1 is MDHEN and CDR2 SYDVKM. Trimming cost V 7 bases and J 0 bases, with 16 bases left between them. CDR3 protein: CASNSGGPNSGNTIYF. In nucleotides, the CDR3 is TGTGCCAGCAATTCTGGGGGACCGAACTCTGGAAACACCATATATTTT.

Only a few counts were recorded for this clone. The chain links TRBV2 to TRBJ2-5; 7 bases match TRBD2. CDR1 SNHLY and CDR2 FYNNEI come from the germline V gene. V shed 6 bases, J shed 8 bases, and the junction held 6 bases outside the gene matches. The CDR3 is 12 amino acids. This CDR3 is CASRTGGLTQYF. CDR3 sequence (DNA): TGTGCCAGCAGAACGGGAGGCCTAACCCAGTACTTC.

The chain joins TRBV19 to TRBJ2-7; D gene ambiguous. This CDR3 is 13 amino acids long. The germline V and J ends were trimmed by 5 bases and 4 bases, with 12 bases remaining between them. Germline CDR1 is LNHDA and CDR2 is SQIVND (reference sequence). The CDR3 bases are TGTGCCAGTAGTCCCGATGTCGGGTACGAGCAGTACTTC. It specifies CASSPDVGYEQYF.

This clone was detected once. The chain recombines TRBV10-3 with TRBJ2-2, with D possibly being TRBD2 (5 bases). Germline V gene sequence: CDR1 ENHRY, CDR2 SYGVKD. V was clipped by 2 bases and J by 1 base, with 11 bases between them. CDR3 size: 16 residues. For the CDR3, the DNA is TGTGCCATCAGTGAGAATCCTAGCCTGAACACCGGGGAGCTGTTTTTT. It is translated as CAISENPSLNTGELFF.

The sample holds one count of this clone. The chain carries TRBV19 and TRBJ1-1; no reliable D call. Trimming pared 0 bases from V and 2 bases from J, leaving 10 bases between. CDR3 length: 15 amino acids. The germline CDR1 and CDR2 sequences are LNHDA and SQIVND (reference sequence). Written as DNA, the CDR3 is TGTGCCAGTAGTATAGAGTGGCAAGTCAACACTGAAGCTTTCTTT. As protein: CASSIEWQVNTEAFF.

This sequence joins TRBV18 and TRBJ2-3; D is unclear. Germline CDR1 KGHSH, CDR2 LQKENI. V was shortened by 3 bases and J by 0 bases, with 13 bases between the two germline ends. This CDR3 has 16 residues. The CDR3 bases are TGTGCCAGCTCACCCTCAGGTACACGTAGCACAGATACGCAGTATTTT. It encodes CASSPSGTRSTDTQYF.

V gene TRBV6-5 combines with J gene TRBJ1-5; no reliable D call. Trimming cost V 2 bases and J 4 bases, with 12 bases left between them. There are 15 residues in the CDR3. Germline V gene data show CDR1 as MNHEY and CDR2 as SVGAGI. The CDR3 region is CASSYADGRNQPQHF. The CDR3 DNA sequence: TGTGCCAGCAGTTACGCCGACGGAAGAAATCAGCCCCAGCATTTT.

This clone was seen just once. The CDR3 is CASRKGLAGARQTQYF. CDR3 DNA sequence: TGTGCCAGCAGGAAGGGGCTAGCGGGAGCTAGGCAGACCCAGTACTTC. The chain carries TRBV28 and TRBJ2-5, with 10 bases lining up with TRBD2. V was clipped by 6 bases and J by 6 bases; unmatched bases: 13. The CDR3 length is 16 residues. Germline assignment: CDR1 MDHEN and CDR2 SYDVKM. Full variable domain (missing parts from reference TRBV28 and TRBJ2-5): DVKVTQSSRYLVKRTGEKVFLECVQDMDHENMFWYRQDPGLGLRLIYFSYDVKMKEKGDIPEGYSVSREKKERFSLILESASTNQTSMYLCASRKGLAGARQTQYFGPGTRLLVL.

This clone was recorded a few times. The chain is built from TRBV6-1 and TRBJ1-1; D possibly corresponds to TRBD1 (6 bases). The germline gives CDR1 MNHNS, CDR2 SASEGT. V gave up 2 bases and J gave up 0 bases, with 7 bases separating them. The CDR3 consists of 14 residues. The CDR3 reads CASSERTVNTEAFF. The CDR3 DNA is TGTGCCAGCAGTGAAAGGACAGTGAACACTGAAGCTTTCTTT.